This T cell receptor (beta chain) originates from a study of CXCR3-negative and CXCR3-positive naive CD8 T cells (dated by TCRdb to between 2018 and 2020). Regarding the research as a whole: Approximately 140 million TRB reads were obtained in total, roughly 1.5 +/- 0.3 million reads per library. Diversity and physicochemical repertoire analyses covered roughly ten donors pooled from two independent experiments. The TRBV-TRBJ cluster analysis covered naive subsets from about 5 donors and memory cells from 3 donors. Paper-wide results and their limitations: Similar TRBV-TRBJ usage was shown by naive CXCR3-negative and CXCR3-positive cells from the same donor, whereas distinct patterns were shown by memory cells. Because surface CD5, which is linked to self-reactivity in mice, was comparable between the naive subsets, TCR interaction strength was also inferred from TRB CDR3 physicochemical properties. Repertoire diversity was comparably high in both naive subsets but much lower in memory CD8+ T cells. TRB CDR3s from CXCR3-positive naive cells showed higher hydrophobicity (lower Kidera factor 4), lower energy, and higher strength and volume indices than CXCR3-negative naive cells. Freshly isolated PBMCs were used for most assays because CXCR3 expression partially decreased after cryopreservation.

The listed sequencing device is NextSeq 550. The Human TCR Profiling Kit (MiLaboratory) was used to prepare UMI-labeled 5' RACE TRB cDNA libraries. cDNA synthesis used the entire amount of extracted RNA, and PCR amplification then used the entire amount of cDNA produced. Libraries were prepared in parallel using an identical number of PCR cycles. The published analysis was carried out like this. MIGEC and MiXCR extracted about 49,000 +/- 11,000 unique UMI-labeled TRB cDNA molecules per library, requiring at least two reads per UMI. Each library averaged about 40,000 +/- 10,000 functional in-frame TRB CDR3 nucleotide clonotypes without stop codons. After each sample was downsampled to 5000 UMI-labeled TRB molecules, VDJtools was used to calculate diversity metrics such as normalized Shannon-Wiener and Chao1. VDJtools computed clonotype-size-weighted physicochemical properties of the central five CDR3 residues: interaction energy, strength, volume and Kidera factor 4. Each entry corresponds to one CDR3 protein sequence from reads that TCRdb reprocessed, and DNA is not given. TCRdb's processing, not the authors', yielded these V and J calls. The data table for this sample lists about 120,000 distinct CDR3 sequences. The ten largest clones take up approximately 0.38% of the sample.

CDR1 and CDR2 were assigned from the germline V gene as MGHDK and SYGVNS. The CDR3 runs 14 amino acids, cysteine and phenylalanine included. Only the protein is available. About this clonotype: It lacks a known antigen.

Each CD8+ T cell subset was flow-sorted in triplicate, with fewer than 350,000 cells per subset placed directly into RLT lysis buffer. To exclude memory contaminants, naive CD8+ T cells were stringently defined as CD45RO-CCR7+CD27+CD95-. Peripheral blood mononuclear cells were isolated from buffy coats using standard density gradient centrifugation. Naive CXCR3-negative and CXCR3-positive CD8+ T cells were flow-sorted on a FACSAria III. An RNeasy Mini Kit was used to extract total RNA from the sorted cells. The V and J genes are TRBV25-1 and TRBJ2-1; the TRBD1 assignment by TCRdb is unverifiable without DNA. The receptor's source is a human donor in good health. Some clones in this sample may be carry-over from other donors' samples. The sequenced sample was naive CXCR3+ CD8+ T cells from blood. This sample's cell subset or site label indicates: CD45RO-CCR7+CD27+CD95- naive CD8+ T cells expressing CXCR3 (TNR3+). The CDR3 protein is CASSDHPGGHEQFF.